This T cell receptor (beta chain) was found in a study of shared clonotypes between healthy human individuals. Study-level points and caveats: Investigators collected only blood, and repertoires in tissues likely differ. The study found roughly 5% of naive CD4 clonotypes shared across a few donors.

Concerning this clone: What it binds is unknown.

Approximately 220 ng DNA, 30,000 or so T cell genomes, went into each sorted-subset replicate PCR. Assay used: immunoSEQ multiplex PCR; TCRdb lists only in-frame clones, some missing. The data contain some 2.1 million clones, 95% of them singletons. Input material: naive CD4+ T cells sorted from blood. Stated subset: CD45RA+ positively selected. The TCR was taken from a man between 18 and 29 years old in good health.

CDR3 amino acids: CASSPLSGVTEQYF. The CDR3 bases are TGTGCCAGCAGCCCTCTATCGGGGGTAACCGAGCAGTACTTC. The rearrangement uses TRBV7-2 and TRBJ2-7; possible D gene TRBD2, 6 bases. The CDR3 runs to 14 residues. V was shortened by 5 bases and J by 6 bases, with 17 bases between the two germline ends. Per germline, CDR1 SGHTA and CDR2 FQGNSA.